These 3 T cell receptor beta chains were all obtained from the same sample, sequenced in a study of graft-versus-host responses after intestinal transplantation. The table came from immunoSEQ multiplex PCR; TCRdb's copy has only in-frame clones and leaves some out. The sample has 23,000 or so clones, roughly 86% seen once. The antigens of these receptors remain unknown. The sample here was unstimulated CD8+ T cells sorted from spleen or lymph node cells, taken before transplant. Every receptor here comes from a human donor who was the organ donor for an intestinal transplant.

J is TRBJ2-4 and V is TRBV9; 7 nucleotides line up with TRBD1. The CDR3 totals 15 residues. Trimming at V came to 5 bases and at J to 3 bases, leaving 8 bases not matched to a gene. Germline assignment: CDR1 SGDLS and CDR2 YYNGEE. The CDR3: CASSDDRADKNIQYF. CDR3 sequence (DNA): TGTGCCAGCAGTGACGACAGGGCGGACAAAAACATTCAGTACTTC.

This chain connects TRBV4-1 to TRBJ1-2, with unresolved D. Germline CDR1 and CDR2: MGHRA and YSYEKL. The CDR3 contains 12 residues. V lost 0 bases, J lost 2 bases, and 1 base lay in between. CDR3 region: CASSQDNYGYTF. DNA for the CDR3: TGCGCCAGCAGCCAAGACAACTATGGCTACACCTTC.

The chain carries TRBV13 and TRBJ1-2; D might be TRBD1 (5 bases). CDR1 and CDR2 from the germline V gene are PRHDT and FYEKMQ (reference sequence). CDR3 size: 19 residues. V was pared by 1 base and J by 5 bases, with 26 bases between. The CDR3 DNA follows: TGTGCCAGCAGCTTAGATTTTTTATGGCGGGGCTCTCGACATTATGGCTACACCTTC. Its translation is CASSLDFLWRGSRHYGYTF.